These 5 T cell receptor beta chains were sequenced from one sample in a study of blood T cells in healthy people across ages. The second PCR ran roughly 7 to 11 cycles with a sample-barcoded 5' primer and J-beta primers. MiXCR was run by TCRdb on the 5' RACE reads, yielding one entry per CDR3 protein. The table lists around 870,000 distinct CDR3 sequences, around 26% of them singletons, with 15% to 20% in the top ten. The specimen was blood. The receptors here all came from a woman older than 75 in good health.

The V call is TRBV4-3, the J call TRBJ2-7, with unresolved D. The V end was cut by 1 base, the J end by 0 bases, with 10 bases between. CDR1 is LGHNA, CDR2 YSLEER, per germline. The CDR3 contains 15 residues. This CDR3 is CASSQGSGSSYEQYF. The CDR3 DNA reads as TGCGCCAGCAGCCAAGGCTCAGGCAGCTCCTACGAGCAGTACTTC.

This clonotype was seen ten or more times. The V and J genes are TRBV27 and TRBJ2-6; tentatively, D is TRBD1 or TRBD2 (5 bases each). Germline V lookup: CDR1 MNHEY, CDR2 SMNVEV (reference sequence). V shed 4 bases and J shed 0 bases, with 19 bases lying between them. The CDR3 covers 19 residues. Here the CDR3 reads CASSSYPGTASSGANVLTF. CDR3 nucleotides: TGTGCCAGCAGTTCCTACCCAGGGACGGCAAGCTCTGGGGCCAACGTCCTGACTTTC.

This clonotype was counted ten times or more. The chain carries TRBV10-3 and TRBJ2-1; 8 positions agree with TRBD1. The germline CDR1 and CDR2 sequences are ENHRY and SYGVKD. V lost 4 bases and J lost 4; bases outside the gene matches: 15. CDR3 size: 18 residues. In DNA, the CDR3 is TGTGCCATCAGTGGTGACGTAAGACAGGGGAGCCATTACAATGAGCAGTTCTTC. As protein: CAISGDVRQGSHYNEQFF.

This sequence joins TRBV29-1 and TRBJ2-7; 7 nucleotides agree with TRBD1. The CDR3 runs 13 residues. The junction had 7 bases not matched to a gene; V was cut back by 7 bases and J by 1 base. CDR1 SQVTM and CDR2 ANQGSEA come from the germline V gene. The CDR3 spells CSARGQTSYEQYF. The CDR3 DNA reads TGCAGCGCTAGGGGACAGACTTCCTACGAGCAGTACTTC.

This clonotype was picked up many times. The chain has TRBV7-2 and TRBJ2-1; D gene uncertain. The CDR3 is 11 residues long. V was trimmed by 3 bases and J by 9 bases, leaving 6 bases between them. Germline V gene lookup returns CDR1 SGHTA and CDR2 FQGNSA. As DNA, the CDR3 is TGTGCCAGCAGCTTGAGCTTTGAGCAGTTCTTC. Protein product: CASSLSFEQFF.